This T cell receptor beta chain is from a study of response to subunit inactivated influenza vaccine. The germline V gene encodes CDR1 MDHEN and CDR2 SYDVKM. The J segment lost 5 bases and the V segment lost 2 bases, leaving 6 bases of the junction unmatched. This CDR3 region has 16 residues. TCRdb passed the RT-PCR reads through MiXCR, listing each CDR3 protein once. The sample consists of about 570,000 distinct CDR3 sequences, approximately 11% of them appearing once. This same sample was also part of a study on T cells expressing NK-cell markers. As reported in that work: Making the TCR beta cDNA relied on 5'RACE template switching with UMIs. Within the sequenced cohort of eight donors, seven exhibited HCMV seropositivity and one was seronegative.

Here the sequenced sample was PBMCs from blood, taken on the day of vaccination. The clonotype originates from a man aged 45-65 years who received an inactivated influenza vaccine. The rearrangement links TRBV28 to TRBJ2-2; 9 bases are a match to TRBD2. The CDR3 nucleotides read TGTGCCAGCAGTTTAAACGCGGGAGGGTTTACCGGGGAGCTGTTTTTT. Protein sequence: CASSLNAGGFTGELFF.